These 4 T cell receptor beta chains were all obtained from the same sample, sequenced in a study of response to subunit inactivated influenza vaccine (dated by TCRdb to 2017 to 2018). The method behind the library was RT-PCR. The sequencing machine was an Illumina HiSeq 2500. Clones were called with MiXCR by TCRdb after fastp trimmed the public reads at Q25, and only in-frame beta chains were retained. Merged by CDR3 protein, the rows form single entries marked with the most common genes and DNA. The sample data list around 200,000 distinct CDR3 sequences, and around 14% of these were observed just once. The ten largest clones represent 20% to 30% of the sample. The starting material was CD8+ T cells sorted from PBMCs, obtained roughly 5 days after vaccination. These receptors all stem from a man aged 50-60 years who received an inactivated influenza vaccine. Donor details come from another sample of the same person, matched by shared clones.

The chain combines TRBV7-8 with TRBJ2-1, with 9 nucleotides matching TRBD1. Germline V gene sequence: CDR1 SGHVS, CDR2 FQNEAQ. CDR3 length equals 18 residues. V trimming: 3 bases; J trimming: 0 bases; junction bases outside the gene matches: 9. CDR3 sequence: CASSFRTGEASSYNEQFF. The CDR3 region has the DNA TGTGCCAGCAGCTTTAGGACAGGGGAGGCTAGCTCCTACAATGAGCAGTTCTTC. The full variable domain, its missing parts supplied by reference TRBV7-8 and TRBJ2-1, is GAGVSQSPRYKVAKRGQDVALRCDPISGHVSLFWYQQALGQGPEFLTYFQNEAQLDKSGLPSDRFFAERPEGSVSTLKIQRTQQEDSAVYLCASSFRTGEASSYNEQFFGPGTRLTVL.

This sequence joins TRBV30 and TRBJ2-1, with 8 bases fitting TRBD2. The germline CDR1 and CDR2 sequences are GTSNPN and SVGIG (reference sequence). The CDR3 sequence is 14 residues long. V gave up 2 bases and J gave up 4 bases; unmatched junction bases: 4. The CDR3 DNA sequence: TGTGCCTGGAGTACTAGCGGTGTTTACAATGAGCAGTTCTTC. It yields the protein CAWSTSGVYNEQFF.

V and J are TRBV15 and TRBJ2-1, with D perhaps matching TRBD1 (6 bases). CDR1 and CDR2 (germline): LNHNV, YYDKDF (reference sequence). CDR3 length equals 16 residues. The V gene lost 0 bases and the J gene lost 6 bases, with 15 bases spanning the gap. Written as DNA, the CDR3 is TGTGCCACCAGCAGAGAGGGGACACAGATATCCAATGAGCAGTTCTTC. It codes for CATSREGTQISNEQFF.

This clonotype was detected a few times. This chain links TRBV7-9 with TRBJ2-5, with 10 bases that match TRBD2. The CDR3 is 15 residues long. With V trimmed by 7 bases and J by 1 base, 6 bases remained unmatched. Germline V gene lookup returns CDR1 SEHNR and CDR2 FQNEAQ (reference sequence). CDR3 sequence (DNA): TGTGCCAGCAACCCGGCTAGCGGGAGCCAAGAGACCCAGTACTTC. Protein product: CASNPASGSQETQYF.